A selection of T cell receptor beta chains follows, all from one sample in a study of OX40 agonist ivuxolimab in advanced cancers. Data came from immunoSEQ multiplex PCR; TCRdb stores just in-frame clones and leaves some out. The repertoire holds approximately 49,000 clones, with about 86% as singletons. The sample in question was CD4+ or CD8+ T cells sorted from blood, obtained in a trial of the OX40 agonist ivuxolimab. The origin of the receptors is an adult with an advanced solid tumor such as melanoma, head and neck, liver or kidney cancer. The CDR3 runs from the conserved cysteine through the conserved F or W. The D gene is left open where the match is weak. Size is omitted from some rows. Given values are once, few, many or a class for expanded clones.

D	V	size	J	CDR3	DNA
TRBD1	TRBV6-6	.	TRBJ1-2	CASSGQGVMYGYTF	TGTGCCAGCAGCGGACAGGGGGTCATGTATGGCTACACCTTC
.	TRBV11-2	.	TRBJ2-7	CAGNSGNQEGEQYF	TGTGCCGGCAATTCCGGGAACCAAGAGGGCGAGCAGTACTTC
.	TRBV2	few	TRBJ1-3	CASSVPEGNTIYF	TGTGCCAGCAGTGTCCCAGAAGGAAACACCATATATTTT
.	TRBV18	.	TRBJ2-5	CASSPPVFPGGWKTQYF	TGTGCCAGCTCACCCCCCGTCTTTCCTGGGGGCTGGAAGACCCAGTACTTC
TRBD1	TRBV7-6	few	TRBJ2-7	CASSPGQGSSYEQYF	TGTGCCAGCAGCCCGGGACAGGGGTCCTCCTACGAGCAGTACTTC
TRBD2	TRBV5-1	.	TRBJ2-5	CASSLGAAPGGGETQYF	TGCGCCAGCAGCTTGGGGGCCGCCCCGGGAGGCGGGGAGACCCAGTACTTC
TRBD1	TRBV5-1	.	TRBJ2-7	CASSLDRAYEQYF	TGCGCCAGCAGCCTCGACAGGGCCTACGAGCAGTACTTC
.	TRBV13	.	TRBJ2-7	CASSLGLSEGIGGEQYF	TGTGCCAGCAGCTTAGGCCTGAGCGAGGGGATTGGGGGAGAGCAGTACTTC
.	TRBV9	.	TRBJ2-3	CASSFRDGNTDTQYF	TGTGCCAGCAGCTTCCGGGACGGGAACACAGATACGCAGTATTTT
.	TRBV7-8	.	TRBJ2-2	CASSLTRGAGGLNTGELFF	TGTGCCAGCAGCCTTACCAGGGGGGCTGGGGGACTTAACACCGGGGAGCTGTTTTTT
.	TRBV6-6	.	TRBJ1-3	CASSYSLSSHTIYF	TGTGCCAGCAGTTACTCGTTGTCATCACACACCATATATTTT
.	TRBV5-4	.	TRBJ2-7	CASSTPALEQYF	TGTGCCAGCAGCACGCCCGCCCTCGAGCAGTACTTC
TRBD2	TRBV11-2	.	TRBJ2-5	CASSLDPGLARSYF	TGTGCCAGCAGCTTGGACCCGGGACTAGCCCGATCGTACTTC
.	TRBV10-3	.	TRBJ1-1	CAISETGLLTEAFF	TGTGCCATCAGTGAGACGGGGCTACTCACTGAAGCTTTCTTT
TRBD1	TRBV5-4	.	TRBJ1-4	CASSLQGAVLEKLFF	TGTGCCAGCAGCCTACAGGGGGCAGTTCTTGAAAAACTGTTTTTT
.	TRBV7-2	few	TRBJ2-5	CASSLKAGAQETQYF	TGTGCCAGCAGCTTAAAGGCGGGGGCCCAAGAGACCCAGTACTTC
.	TRBV30	.	TRBJ2-7	CAWSPDLYEQYF	TGTGCCTGGAGCCCGGACCTCTACGAGCAGTACTTC
TRBD2	TRBV11-3	.	TRBJ2-5	CASSLSVGLAGEEETQYF	TGTGCCAGCAGCTTATCCGTGGGACTAGCGGGAGAGGAGGAGACCCAGTACTTC
.	TRBV5-1	.	TRBJ1-1	CASSLGLTKGAEAFF	TGCGCCAGCAGCTTGGGACTCACGAAGGGGGCTGAAGCTTTCTTT
.	TRBV9	.	TRBJ2-5	CASSVGGLRSEETQYF	TGTGCCAGCAGCGTAGGAGGATTGCGGTCAGAAGAGACCCAGTACTTC
.	TRBV4-1	.	TRBJ2-4	CASSPTHRKGELNIQYF	TGCGCCAGCAGCCCCACCCACAGGAAGGGGGAGTTGAACATTCAGTACTTC
TRBD1	TRBV7-2	.	TRBJ1-2	CASTSGTALNYGYTF	TGTGCCAGCACGTCAGGGACAGCTTTAAACTATGGCTACACCTTC
.	TRBV10-1	.	TRBJ1-2	CASKAGTYGYTF	TGCGCCAGCAAGGCCGGGACCTATGGCTACACCTTC
.	TRBV7-8	.	TRBJ2-4	CASSLVGVKNIQYF	TGTGCCAGCAGCTTAGTGGGGGTAAAGAACATTCAGTACTTC
TRBD1	TRBV7-3	.	TRBJ2-6	CASSLGQGVAPTSKSGANVLTF	TGTGCCAGCAGCTTGGGGCAGGGGGTAGCCCCTACCTCTAAATCTGGGGCCAACGTCCTGACTTTC
.	TRBV6-5	.	TRBJ2-3	CASSSPDTQYF	TGTGCCAGCAGTTCACCAGATACGCAGTATTTT